Following are 3 T cell receptor beta chains from one sample sequenced in a study of a mutant IDH1 vaccine in newly diagnosed glioma. The time point: week 47, end of study. A 20-mer mutant IDH1 peptide at 300 ug was injected subcutaneously with topical imiquimod. Repertoires were generated with immunoSEQ multiplex PCR, while TCRdb's copy carries only in-frame clones and drops some. The table shows some 42,000 clones, with 65% to 90% occurring only once. Their antigens remain unidentified. This sample comprised PBMCs, obtained from a glioma patient whose treatment included an IDH1 peptide vaccine. Receptor source: a man aged 18 to 29 with glioma. Some clones in this sample may be carry-over from other donors' samples.

This chain uses TRBV6-5 with TRBJ1-3; TRBD1 matches at 7 bases. The germline V gene encodes CDR1 MNHEY and CDR2 SVGAGI. The CDR3 is 16 residues long. V was pared by 0 bases and J by 4 bases, with 6 bases of the junction left unmatched. The CDR3 protein is CASSYSAGGHGNTIYF. CDR3 DNA sequence: TGTGCCAGCAGTTACTCGGCAGGGGGTCACGGAAACACCATATATTTT.

CDR3 sequence: CASSITGLGLRTEAFF. CDR3 in DNA: TGTGCCAGTAGTATCACGGGGTTGGGGTTAAGGACTGAAGCTTTCTTT. This chain connects TRBV19 to TRBJ1-1; D is unclear. The CDR3 is made up of 16 amino acids. V gave up 3 bases and J gave up 5 bases, with 19 bases separating them. The germline V gene encodes CDR1 LNHDA and CDR2 SQIVND (reference sequence). The full variable domain, with the rest looked up from reference TRBV19 and TRBJ1-1, is DGGITQSPKYLFRKEGQNVTLSCEQNLNHDAMYWYRQDPGQGLRLIYYSQIVNDFQKGDIAEGYSVSREKKESFPLTVTSAQKNPTAFYLCASSITGLGLRTEAFFGQGTRLTVV.

This rearrangement joins TRBV9 to TRBJ2-6, with no clear D. Germline V gene sequence: CDR1 SGDLS, CDR2 YYNGEE. With 0 bases removed from V and 0 bases from J, the gap between germline ends came to 4 bases. The CDR3 covers 15 residues. CDR3 in amino acids: CASSVENSGANVLTF. CDR3 DNA: TGTGCCAGCAGCGTAGAGAACTCTGGGGCCAACGTCCTGACTTTC.